The T cell receptor beta chain described here comes from a study of blood T cell repertoires in COVID-19. In the study overall: Acute and convalescent COVID-19 specimens originated in the United States, Italy and Spain. T cells, B-cell-depleted T cells, or PBMCs supplied cDNA or gDNA.

Recruited during active infection, patients (from Seattle) were subsequently followed longitudinally. This CDR3 is 13 amino acids long. V lost 4 bases and J lost 4, with 8 bases in between. Germline CDR1 reads MDHEN; CDR2 reads SYDVKM. Original processing methods: For nucleated cells, counts were estimated from reference gene primer amplification. The data were produced by immunoSEQ multiplex PCR, yet TCRdb's version contains in-frame clones alone and is incomplete. That table supplies the V and J calls and clone size; D and trimming were determined from the DNA. The data show about 180,000 clones, 80% to 85% seen once.

The chain employs TRBV28 and TRBJ1-3; D remains unclear. Sequencing was performed on peripheral blood. The clonotype was recovered from a woman aged 40 to 49 with COVID-19, enrolled during active disease. CDR3 protein: CASSSTPGNTIYF. The CDR3 DNA is TGTGCCAGCAGTTCGACACCAGGAAACACCATATATTTT.